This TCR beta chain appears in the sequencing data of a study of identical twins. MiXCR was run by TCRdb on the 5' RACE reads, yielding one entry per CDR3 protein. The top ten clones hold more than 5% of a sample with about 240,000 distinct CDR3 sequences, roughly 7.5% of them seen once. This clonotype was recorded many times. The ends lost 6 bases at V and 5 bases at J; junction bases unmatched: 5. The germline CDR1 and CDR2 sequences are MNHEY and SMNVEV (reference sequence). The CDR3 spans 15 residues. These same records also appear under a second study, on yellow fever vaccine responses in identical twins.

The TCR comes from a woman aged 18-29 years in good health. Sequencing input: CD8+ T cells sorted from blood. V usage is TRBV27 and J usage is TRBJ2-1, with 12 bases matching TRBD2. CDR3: CASSVGLAGNNEQFF. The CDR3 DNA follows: TGTGCCAGCAGCGTCGGACTAGCGGGGAACAATGAGCAGTTCTTC.